This T cell receptor (beta chain) was identified in a study of CXCR3-negative and CXCR3-positive naive CD8 T cells. Study-wide background: With about 1.5 +/- 0.3 million reads per library, the TRB reads numbered roughly 130 million in total.

Findings and limits, study-wide: TRB CDR3 properties were used to infer TCR strength, and surface CD5 was comparable between naive subsets. For naive cells, CXCR3-negative and CXCR3-positive subsets had similar TRBV-TRBJ usage; for memory cells, usage differed. TRB CDR3 hydrophobicity was greater in CXCR3-positive naive cells than in CXCR3-negative naive cells.

At roughly 300,000 cells each, triplicate sorts were carried out for each CD8+ T cell subset. Worth noting for this clonotype: The target antigen is unknown.

The method, 5' RACE with UMI labels, was used to prepare the TRB cDNA libraries. TCRdb reworked the 5' RACE reads into one entry per CDR3 protein, no DNA. Its listing shows tens of thousands of distinct CDR3 sequences. The TCR originated in a human donor in good health. Some clones in this sample may be carry-over from other donors' samples. The sample consisted of naive CXCR3+ CD8+ T cells from blood. Subset in this sample: CD45RO-CCR7+CD27+CD95- naive CD8+ T cells expressing CXCR3 (TNR3+).

CDR3 loop: CASSLTSGPYEQYF. The chain is built from TRBV28 and TRBJ2-7; the TCRdb call, TRBD2, lacks DNA for checking. This CDR3 is 14 amino acids long. The germline gives CDR1 MDHEN, CDR2 SYDVKM.